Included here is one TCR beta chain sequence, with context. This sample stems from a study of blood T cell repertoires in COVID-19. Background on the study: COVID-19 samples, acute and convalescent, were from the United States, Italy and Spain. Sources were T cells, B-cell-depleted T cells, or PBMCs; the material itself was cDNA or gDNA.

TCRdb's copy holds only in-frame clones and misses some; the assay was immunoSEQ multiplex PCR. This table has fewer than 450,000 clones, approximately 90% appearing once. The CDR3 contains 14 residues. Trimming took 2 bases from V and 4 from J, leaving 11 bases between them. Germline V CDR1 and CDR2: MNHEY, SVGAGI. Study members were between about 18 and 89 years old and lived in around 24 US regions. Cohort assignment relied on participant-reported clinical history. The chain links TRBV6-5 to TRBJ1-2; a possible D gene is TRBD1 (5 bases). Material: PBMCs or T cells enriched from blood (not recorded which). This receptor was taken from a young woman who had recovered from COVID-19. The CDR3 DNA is TGTGCCAGCAGTTACGGGGGGGACGCCTATGGCTACACCTTC. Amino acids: CASSYGGDAYGYTF.